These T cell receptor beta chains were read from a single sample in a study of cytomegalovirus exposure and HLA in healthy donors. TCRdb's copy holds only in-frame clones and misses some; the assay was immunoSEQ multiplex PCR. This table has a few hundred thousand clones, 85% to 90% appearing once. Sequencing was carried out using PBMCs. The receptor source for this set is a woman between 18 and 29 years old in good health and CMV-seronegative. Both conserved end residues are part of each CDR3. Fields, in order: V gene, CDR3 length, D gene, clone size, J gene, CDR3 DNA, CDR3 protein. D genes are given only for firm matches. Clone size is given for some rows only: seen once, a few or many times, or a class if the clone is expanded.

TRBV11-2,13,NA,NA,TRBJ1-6,TGTGCCAGCAGCTTAGGACACCTCGTCACCCTCCACTTT,CASSLGHLVTLHF
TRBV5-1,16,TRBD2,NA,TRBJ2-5,TGCGCCAGCAGCTTGGTCGGCGGGGGGGCGGGAGAGACCCAGTACTTC,CASSLVGGGAGETQYF
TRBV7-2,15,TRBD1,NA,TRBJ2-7,TGTGCCAGCAGCTTAGGGGGGACAGGGGCTGGCGAGCAGTACTTC,CASSLGGTGAGEQYF
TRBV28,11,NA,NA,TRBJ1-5,TGTGCCAGCAGCGTCAATCAGCCCCAGCATTTT,CASSVNQPQHF
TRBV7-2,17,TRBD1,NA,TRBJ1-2,TGTGCCAGCAGCCGCTTAGCCTTTCCGGGACAGGCTAATGGCTACACCTTC,CASSRLAFPGQANGYTF
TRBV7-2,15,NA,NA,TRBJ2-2,TGTGCCAGCAGCTTGCTCAGATCGAACACCGGGGAGCTGTTTTTT,CASSLLRSNTGELFF
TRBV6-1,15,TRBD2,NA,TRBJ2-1,TGTGCCAGCAGTGCCCGGGGGGGGAGCGACAATGAGCAGTTCTTC,CASSARGGSDNEQFF
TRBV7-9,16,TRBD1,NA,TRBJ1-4,TGTGCCAGCAGCCTCGACAGGGTTGCAACTAATGAAAAACTGTTTTTT,CASSLDRVATNEKLFF
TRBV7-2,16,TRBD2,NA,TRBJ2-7,TGTGCCAGCAGCCCTCATCCGGGACTAGAGAAATACGAGCAGTACTTC,CASSPHPGLEKYEQYF
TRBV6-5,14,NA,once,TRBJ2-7,TGTGCCAGCAAAACAGGATTCAGCTCCTACGAGCAGTACTTC,CASKTGFSSYEQYF
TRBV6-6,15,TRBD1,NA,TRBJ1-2,TGTGCCAGCAGGGAGGGACAGGGGTCAAACTATGGCTACACCTTC,CASREGQGSNYGYTF
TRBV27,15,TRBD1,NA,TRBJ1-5,TGTGCCAGCAGTCCCCGAAGTTTAGGGGGCCAGCCCCAGCATTTT,CASSPRSLGGQPQHF
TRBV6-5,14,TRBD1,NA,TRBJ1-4,TGTGCCAGCAGTGACAGGGATGCTAATGAAAAACTGTTTTTT,CASSDRDANEKLFF
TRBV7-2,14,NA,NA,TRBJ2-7,TGTGCCAGCAGCTTAGAGACAGTACCCTACGAGCAGTACTTC,CASSLETVPYEQYF
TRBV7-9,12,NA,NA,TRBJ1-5,TGTGCCAGCAGCCGTAGCAATCAGCCCCAGCATTTT,CASSRSNQPQHF
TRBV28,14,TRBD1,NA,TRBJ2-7,TGTGCCAGCAGTCCCGGGACAGGTGTCTACGAGCAGTACTTC,CASSPGTGVYEQYF
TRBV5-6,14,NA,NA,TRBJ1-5,TGTGCCAGCAGCTCCAGGGTGAGCAATCAGCCCCAGCATTTT,CASSSRVSNQPQHF
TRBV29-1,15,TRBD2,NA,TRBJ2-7,TGCAGCGCGCTAGGACTAGCGGGAGATACCTACGAGCAGTACTTC,CSALGLAGDTYEQYF
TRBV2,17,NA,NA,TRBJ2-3,TGTGCCAGCAGTAGGGCAGGGTCCCCTATTAGCACAGATACGCAGTATTTT,CASSRAGSPISTDTQYF
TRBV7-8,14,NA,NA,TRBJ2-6,TGTGCCAGCAGCCGGAGGAGTGGGGCCAACGTCCTGACTTTC,CASSRRSGANVLTF
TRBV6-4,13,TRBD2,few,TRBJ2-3,TGTGCCACCTCCACGGGGGGAGCAAGTACGCAGTATTTT,CATSTGGASTQYF
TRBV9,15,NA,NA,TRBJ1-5,TGTGCCAGCAGCCCCGGACCGGGAAGCAATCAGCCCCAGCATTTT,CASSPGPGSNQPQHF
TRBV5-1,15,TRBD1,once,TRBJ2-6,TGCGCCAGCAGCGTGACAGGGGCCGGGGCCAACGTCCTGACTTTC,CASSVTGAGANVLTF
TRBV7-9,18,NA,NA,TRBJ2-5,TGTGCCAGCAGCTCCAATCAGGGGAAGACGTATCCTCAAGAGACCCAGTACTTC,CASSSNQGKTYPQETQYF
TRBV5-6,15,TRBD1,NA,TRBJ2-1,TGTGCCAGCAGCTCCCGGGACAGGGGGCTAAATGAGCAGTTCTTC,CASSSRDRGLNEQFF
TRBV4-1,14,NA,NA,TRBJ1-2,TGCGCCAGCAGCCAAGAGGGCGGATTGGGGGGATACACCTTC,CASSQEGGLGGYTF
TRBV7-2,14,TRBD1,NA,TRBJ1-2,TGTGCCAGCAGCCAGGACAGGGGTGATGATCGCTACACCTTC,CASSQDRGDDRYTF
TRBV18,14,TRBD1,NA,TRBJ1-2,TGTGCCAGCTCACCGGACAGGGCTAACTATGGCTACACCTTC,CASSPDRANYGYTF
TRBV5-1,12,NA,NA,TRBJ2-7,TGCGCCAGCAGCACTACAGGGTTGGAGCAGTACTTC,CASSTTGLEQYF
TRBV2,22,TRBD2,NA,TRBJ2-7,TGTGCCAGCAGTGAAGACACATTTCGCGGACTAGCGGGGGGGCCATCGTCCTACGAGCAGTACTTC,CASSEDTFRGLAGGPSSYEQYF
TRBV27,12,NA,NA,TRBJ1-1,TGTGCCAGCAGGAGCCAGGGGACTGAAGCTTTCTTT,CASRSQGTEAFF
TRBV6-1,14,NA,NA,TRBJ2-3,TGTGCCAGCACCGGAGGGGGGGAGGCAGATACGCAGTATTTT,CASTGGGEADTQYF
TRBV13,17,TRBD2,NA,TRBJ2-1,TGTGCCAGCGAACTAGCGGGGGGGCCGATGTCCTACAATGAGCAGTTCTTC,CASELAGGPMSYNEQFF
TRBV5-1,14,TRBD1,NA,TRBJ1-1,TGCGCCAGCAGCGCGGACAGGCCGAACACTGAAGCTTTCTTT,CASSADRPNTEAFF
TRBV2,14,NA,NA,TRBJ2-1,TGTGCCAGCACGGGGGTGTTCTCCTACAATGAGCAGTTCTTC,CASTGVFSYNEQFF
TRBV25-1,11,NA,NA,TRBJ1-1,TGTGCCAGCAGCCAATACACTGAAGCTTTCTTT,CASSQYTEAFF
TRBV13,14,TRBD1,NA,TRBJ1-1,TGTGCCAGCAGCCCCAGTCCCGGGACAGTGGGGGCTTTCTTT,CASSPSPGTVGAFF
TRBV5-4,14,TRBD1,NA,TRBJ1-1,TGTGCCAGCAGCACCCGGACAGGTGGGCCTGAAGCTTTCTTT,CASSTRTGGPEAFF
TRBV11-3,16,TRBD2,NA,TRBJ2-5,TGTGCCAGCAGCTTAACCATAGGGACTATCCAAGAGACCCAGTACTTC,CASSLTIGTIQETQYF
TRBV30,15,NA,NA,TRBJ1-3,TGTGCCTGGATTTCCAGGGGATTCTCTGGAAACACCATATATTTT,CAWISRGFSGNTIYF
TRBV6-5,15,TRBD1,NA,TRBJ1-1,TGTGCCAGCAGTTACGTCCCCACAGGGGGCACTGAAGCTTTCTTT,CASSYVPTGGTEAFF
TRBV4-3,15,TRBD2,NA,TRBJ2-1,TGCGCCAACCCCGTCTCTCGGGGGGCCTACAATGAGCAGTTCTTC,CANPVSRGAYNEQFF